The T cell receptor (beta chain) under discussion was sequenced for a study of T-cell memory formation after mild COVID-19 (dated by TCRdb to the early 2020s). For the wider study: TCR sequence clusters from the two donors were found to be largely donor specific. In two donors, T-cell clones that expanded and contracted after mild COVID-19 were followed by sequencing TCRalpha and TCRbeta repertoires longitudinally. The cohort was made up of two young adult volunteers, one female and one male, who were previously healthy. Beyond this particular receptor, the publication reports: Contracting CD4+ clones were located mainly in the CM and EM memory subsets, whereas CD8+ clones were found to be enriched in EMRA. Balanced CD4/CD8 phenotypes were observed for clones contracting from day 15 to 85, whereas a bias towards CD4+ was observed for a second wave of clones expanding from day 15 to 37. SARS-CoV-2 specificity was not confirmed for the second-wave clones peaking on day 37. The study covered only a couple of mild cases, and larger cohorts including severe cases with pre-infection samples were considered necessary. Some responding clones were found in pre-infection memory, which suggests that pre-existing cross-reactive memory T cells took part in the SARS-CoV-2 response.

The germline V gene specifies SGHRS as CDR1 and YFSETQ as CDR2. Spanning cysteine to valine, the CDR3 consists of 14 amino acids. The read is trimmed to its CDR3 DNA, 42 bases read in frame from base 1. After removal of 4 bases from V and 6 bases from J, the junction retains 10 bases not matched to a gene. Sequencer: Illumina NovaSeq 6000. TCRalpha and TCRbeta cDNA libraries were built by 5'RACE with constant-segment primers, adding sample barcodes and unique molecular identifiers. RNA was extracted from every sample with Trizol reagent. Amplification of the libraries took two PCR steps, and the second step added a second sample barcode plus Illumina TruSeq adapters. The libraries were sequenced on an Illumina NovaSeq using 2 x 150 bp paired-end reads. The paper's data handling went like this. With migec v1.2.7, reads were demultiplexed and then collapsed into UMI-guided consensus sequences. Using mixcr v2.1.11, UMI consensuses were aligned to TRA and TRB V and J templates and then assembled into clonotypes. A clonotype was counted as expanded or contracted only when both edgeR and NoisET called the clonotype significant, with the noise models trained on biological replicates. For edgeR calls, the thresholds were a false discovery rate-adjusted p below 0.01 and a log2 fold-change of 1. As an exploratory analysis of dynamics, PCA with hierarchical clustering was applied to max-normalized trajectories of the 1000 most abundant clonotypes. Separately sequenced CD4+ and CD8+ repertoires were used to assign the CD4 or CD8 phenotype of responding clones. The raw public reads went through TCRdb reprocessing: fastp at Q25, MiXCR clone calling, in-frame beta chains kept. Entries are consolidated by CDR3 protein sequence, retaining the most common genes and DNA. The V and J calls were determined by TCRdb, not by the authors. This sample gives almost 350,000 distinct CDR3 sequences in total; 20% to 25% of them show up just once. 21% of the sample rests with the top ten.

PBMCs were isolated by Ficoll-Paque density gradient centrifugation. This clonotype occurred a few times. Its antigen remains unidentified. The record has no base qualities; no much larger clone is one base away. The sequenced material came from PBMCs or a T cell subset sorted from them (not recorded which). The sequence derives from a man aged 18-30 years who had mild COVID-19 (a few samples of this study predate the infection). The sample titles of this study are shuffled in the database, so cell type and time point are left out; the donor was told from shared clones. The chain joins TRBV5-1 to TRBJ2-7; 7 bases in the junction line up with TRBD1. For the CDR3, the sequence is CASSPGTEFSEQYV. The bases read TGCGCCAGCAGCCCCGGGACAGAGTTTTCCGAGCAGTACGTC.